What follows are 11 T cell receptor beta chains derived from one specimen sequenced in a study of cytomegalovirus exposure and HLA in healthy donors. It was with 60 Vbeta and 13 Jbeta primers that the PCR ran. The assay was immunoSEQ multiplex PCR, and TCRdb's table has in-frame clones only and misses some. This table holds about 87,000 clones, approximately 69% found once. The sample taken for sequencing was PBMCs. The receptors were sampled from a man aged 25 to 40 in good health and CMV-seropositive.

The chain combines TRBV7-9 with TRBJ1-1; no firm D call. Between the trimmed V and J ends, which lost 1 base and 3 bases, there was a span of 12 bases. This CDR3 has 15 amino acids. Germline V gene sequence: CDR1 SEHNR, CDR2 FQNEAQ (reference sequence). The CDR3 is CASSLEAARDTEAFF. CDR3 bases: TGTGCCAGCAGCTTAGAGGCGGCGAGGGACACTGAAGCTTTCTTT.

Regarding this clone: A read error may produce the germline difference seen at one junction end. J is TRBJ1-2 and V is TRBV6-5, with TRBD1 as a possible D gene (6 bases). This CDR3 comprises 14 residues. Germline CDR1 is MNHEY and CDR2 is SVGAGI. The CDR3 DNA reads as TGTGCCAGCAGTCCGGACAGTAATTACTATGGCTACATCTTC. Amino acids: CASSPDSNYYGYIF.

This sequence joins TRBV14 and TRBJ2-7; 7 positions agree with TRBD2. The CDR3 runs 15 residues. Germline V gene sequence: CDR1 SGHDN, CDR2 FVKESK. V lost 1 base and J lost 0; bases outside the gene matches: 3. In nucleotides, the CDR3 is TGTGCCAGCAGCCAAGGAGCGGGGTCCTCCTACGAGCAGTACTTC. This codes for CASSQGAGSSYEQYF.

The CDR3 spells CASSLGLDRQYF. The CDR3 coding sequence is TGTGCCAGCAGCCTTGGACTAGACAGGCAGTACTTC. The chain combines TRBV7-8 with TRBJ2-7; 7 nucleotides line up with TRBD2. The V and J ends lost 5 bases and 9 bases, in that order; junction bases with no gene match: 7. Germline V lookup: CDR1 SGHVS, CDR2 FQNEAQ. The CDR3 has 12 amino acids. The full variable domain, with the rest looked up from reference TRBV7-8 and TRBJ2-7, is GAGVSQSPRYKVAKRGQDVALRCDPISGHVSLFWYQQALGQGPEFLTYFQNEAQLDKSGLPSDRFFAERPEGSVSTLKIQRTQQEDSAVYLCASSLGLDRQYFGPGTRLTVT.

A word on this clone: The junction does not match germline at one end; this may be a read error. The J gene is TRBJ2-7, the V gene TRBV9; 11 bases are shared with TRBD2. CDR1 SGDLS and CDR2 YYNGEE come from the germline V gene. The CDR3 spans 12 residues. CDR3 nucleotides: TGTGCCAGTAGCGGGAGGGCCGACGAGCAGTACTTC. It specifies CASSGRADEQYF.

The chain uses TRBV28 and TRBJ2-5; 7 bases are a match to TRBD2. CDR1 is MDHEN, CDR2 SYDVKM, per germline. The CDR3 has 14 amino acids. Unmatched junction bases numbered 5, after V lost 5 bases and J lost 2 bases. The CDR3 nucleotides are TGTGCCAGCAGTCCTCTAGCGGTACAAGAGACCCAGTACTTC. Encoded protein: CASSPLAVQETQYF.

The rearrangement joins TRBV27 to TRBJ1-1; D might be TRBD1 (5 bases). This CDR3 comprises 15 residues. CDR1 and CDR2 from the germline V gene are MNHEY and SMNVEV (reference sequence). Trimming took 4 bases from V and 7 from J, leaving 19 bases between them. The CDR3 DNA sequence: TGTGCCAGCAGTTCCCCGGGACTTGATATCCGTGAAGCTTTCTTT. Translating it yields CASSSPGLDIREAFF.

Worth noting for this clone: The germline gene is not matched at one end of the junction; a read error may be the cause. V is TRBV4-3 and J is TRBJ1-2; D is ambiguous. The CDR3 covers 13 residues. Germline V gene lookup returns CDR1 LGHNA and CDR2 YSLEER. The CDR3 protein is CASSLRDFSGYPF. The CDR3 bases are TGCGCCAGCAGCCTGAGGGATTTTAGTGGCTACCCCTTC.

The V and J genes are TRBV28 and TRBJ2-3; TRBD2 agrees at 7 bases. Looked up from germline, CDR1 is MDHEN and CDR2 is SYDVKM. J gave up 0 bases and V 1 base, and 10 bases lay outside the gene matches. This CDR3 has 18 amino acids. The CDR3 bases are TGTGCCAGCAGTTTATTTGCCTTCGGCGGGGGTAGCACAGATACGCAGTATTTT. Amino acid sequence: CASSLFAFGGGSTDTQYF.

The J gene is TRBJ2-1, the V gene TRBV27; 11 positions agree with TRBD1. The CDR3 runs 16 residues. V shed 4 bases and J 7 bases; nucleotides not matched to a gene: 9. The germline gives CDR1 MNHEY, CDR2 SMNVEV (reference sequence). The CDR3: CASSSFGQGAANEQFF. The CDR3, as DNA: TGTGCCAGCAGTTCCTTTGGACAGGGGGCAGCAAATGAGCAGTTCTTC.

The chain uses TRBV2 and TRBJ2-3; D is possibly TRBD2 (5 bases). The germline V gene encodes CDR1 SNHLY and CDR2 FYNNEI. Between the trimmed V and J ends, which lost 8 bases and 2 bases, there was a span of 14 bases. The CDR3 has 14 residues. CDR3 residues: CASLERLLTDTQYF. The CDR3 DNA sequence: TGTGCCAGCTTAGAGCGGTTGCTCACAGATACGCAGTATTTT.